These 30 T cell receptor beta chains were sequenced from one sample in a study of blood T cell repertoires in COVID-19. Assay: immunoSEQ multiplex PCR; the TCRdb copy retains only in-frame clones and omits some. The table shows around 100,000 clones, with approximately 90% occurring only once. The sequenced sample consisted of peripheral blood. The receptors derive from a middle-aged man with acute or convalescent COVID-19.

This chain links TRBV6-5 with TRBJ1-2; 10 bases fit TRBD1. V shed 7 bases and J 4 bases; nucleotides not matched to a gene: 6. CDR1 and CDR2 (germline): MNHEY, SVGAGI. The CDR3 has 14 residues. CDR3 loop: CASKGQGGPYGYTF. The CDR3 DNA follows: TGTGCCAGCAAAGGACAGGGGGGACCCTATGGCTACACCTTC.

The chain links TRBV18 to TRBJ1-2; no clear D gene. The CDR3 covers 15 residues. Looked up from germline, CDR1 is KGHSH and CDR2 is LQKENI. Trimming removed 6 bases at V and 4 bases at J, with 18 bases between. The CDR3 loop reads CASSPAGNPIYGYTF. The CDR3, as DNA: TGTGCCAGCTCCCCCGCAGGAAACCCCATCTATGGCTACACCTTC.

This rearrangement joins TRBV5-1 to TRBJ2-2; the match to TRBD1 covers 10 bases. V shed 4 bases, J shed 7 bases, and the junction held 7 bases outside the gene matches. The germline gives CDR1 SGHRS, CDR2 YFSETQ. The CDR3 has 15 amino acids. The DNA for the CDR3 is TGCGCCAGCAGCGATCCGGGACAGGGGATCGGGGAGCTGTTTTTT. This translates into CASSDPGQGIGELFF. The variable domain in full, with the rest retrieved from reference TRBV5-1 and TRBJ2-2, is KAGVTQTPRYLIKTRGQQVTLSCSPISGHRSVSWYQQTPGQGLQFLFEYFSETQRNKGNFPGRFSGRQFSNSRSEMNVSTLELGDSALYLCASSDPGQGIGELFFGEGSRLTVL.

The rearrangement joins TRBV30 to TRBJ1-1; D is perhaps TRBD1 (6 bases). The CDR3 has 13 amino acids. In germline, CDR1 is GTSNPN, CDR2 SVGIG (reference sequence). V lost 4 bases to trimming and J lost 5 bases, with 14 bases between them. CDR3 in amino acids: CAWTSRGTTEAFF. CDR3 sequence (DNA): TGTGCCTGGACATCTAGGGGGACGACTGAAGCTTTCTTT.

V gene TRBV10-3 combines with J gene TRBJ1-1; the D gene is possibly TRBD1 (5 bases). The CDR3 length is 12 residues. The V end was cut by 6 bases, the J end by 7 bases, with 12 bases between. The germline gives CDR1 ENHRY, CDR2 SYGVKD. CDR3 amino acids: CAIRNTDSEAFF. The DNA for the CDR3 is TGTGCCATCAGGAATACTGACAGTGAAGCTTTCTTT.

In DNA, the CDR3 is TGTGCCAGCAGCTCCGGACAGGGGGCCTTTAAACCTTATGGCTACACCTTC. Its translation: CASSSGQGAFKPYGYTF. The chain joins TRBV6-2 or TRBV6-3 to TRBJ1-2, with 11 bases identical to TRBD1. J lost 5 bases, V lost 6 bases, and 14 bases had no gene match. CDR3 length equals 17 residues. CDR1 is MNHEY and CDR2 is SVGEGT in the germline V gene.

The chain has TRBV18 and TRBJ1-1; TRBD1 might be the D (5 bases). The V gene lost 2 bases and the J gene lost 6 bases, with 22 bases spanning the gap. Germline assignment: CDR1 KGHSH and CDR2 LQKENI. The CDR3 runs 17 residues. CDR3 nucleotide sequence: TGTGCCAGCTCACCAGGTGTCGGGGGTAATTTGGTCGCTGAAGCTTTCTTT. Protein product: CASSPGVGGNLVAEAFF.

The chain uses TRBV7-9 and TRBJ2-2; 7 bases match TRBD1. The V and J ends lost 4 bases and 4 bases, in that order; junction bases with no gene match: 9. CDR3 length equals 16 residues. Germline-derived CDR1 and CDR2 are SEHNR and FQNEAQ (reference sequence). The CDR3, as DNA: TGTGCCAGCAGCTCCGCGGACAGGTGGGGCACCGGGGAGCTGTTTTTT. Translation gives CASSSADRWGTGELFF.

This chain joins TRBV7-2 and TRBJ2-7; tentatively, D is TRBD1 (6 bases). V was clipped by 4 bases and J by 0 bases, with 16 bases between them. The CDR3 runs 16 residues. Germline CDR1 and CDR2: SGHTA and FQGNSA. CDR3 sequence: CASSSAGTSPSYEQYF. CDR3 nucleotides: TGTGCCAGCAGCTCGGCCGGGACATCACCCTCCTACGAGCAGTACTTC. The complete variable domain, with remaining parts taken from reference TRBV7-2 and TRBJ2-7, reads GAGVSQSPSNKVTEKGKDVELRCDPISGHTALYWYRQSLGQGLEFLIYFQGNSAPDKSGLPSDRFSAERTGGSVSTLTIQRTQQEDSAVYLCASSSAGTSPSYEQYFGPGTRLTVT.

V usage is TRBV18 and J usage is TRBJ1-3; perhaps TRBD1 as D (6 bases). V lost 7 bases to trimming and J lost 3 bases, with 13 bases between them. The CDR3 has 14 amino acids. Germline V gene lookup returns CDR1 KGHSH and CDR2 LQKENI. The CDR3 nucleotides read TGTGCCAGCTTCGAAGACAGGTTTGGAAACACCATATATTTT. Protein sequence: CASFEDRFGNTIYF.

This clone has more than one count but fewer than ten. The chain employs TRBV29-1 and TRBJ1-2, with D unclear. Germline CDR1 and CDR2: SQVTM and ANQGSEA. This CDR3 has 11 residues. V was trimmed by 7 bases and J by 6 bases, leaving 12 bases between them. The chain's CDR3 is CSAHSRDGYTF. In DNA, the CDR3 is TGCAGCGCTCACTCTCGGGATGGCTACACCTTC.

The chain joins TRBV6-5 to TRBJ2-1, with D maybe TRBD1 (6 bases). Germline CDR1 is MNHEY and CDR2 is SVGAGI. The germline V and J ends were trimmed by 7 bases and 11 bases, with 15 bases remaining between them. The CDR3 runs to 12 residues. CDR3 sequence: CASTSPGTQQFF. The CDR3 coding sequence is TGTGCCAGCACCTCCCCCGGGACACAGCAGTTCTTC.

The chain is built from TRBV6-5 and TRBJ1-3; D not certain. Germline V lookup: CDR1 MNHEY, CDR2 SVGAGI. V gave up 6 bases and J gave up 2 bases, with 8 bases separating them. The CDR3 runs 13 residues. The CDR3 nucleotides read TGTGCCAGCAGCCGGGATACTGGAAACACCATATATTTT. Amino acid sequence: CASSRDTGNTIYF.

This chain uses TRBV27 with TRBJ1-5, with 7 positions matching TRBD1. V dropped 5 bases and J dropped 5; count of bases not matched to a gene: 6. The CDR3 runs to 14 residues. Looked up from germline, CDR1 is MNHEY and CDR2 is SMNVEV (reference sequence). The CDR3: CASSPNRGDQPQHF. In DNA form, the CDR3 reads TGTGCCAGCAGTCCCAACAGGGGTGATCAGCCCCAGCATTTT.

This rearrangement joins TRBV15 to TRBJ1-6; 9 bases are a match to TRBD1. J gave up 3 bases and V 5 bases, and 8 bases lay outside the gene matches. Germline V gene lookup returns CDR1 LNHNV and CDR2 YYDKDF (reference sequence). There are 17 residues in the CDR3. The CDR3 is CATSGEPTGGYNSPLHF. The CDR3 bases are TGTGCCACCAGCGGGGAACCGACAGGGGGCTATAATTCACCCCTCCACTTT.

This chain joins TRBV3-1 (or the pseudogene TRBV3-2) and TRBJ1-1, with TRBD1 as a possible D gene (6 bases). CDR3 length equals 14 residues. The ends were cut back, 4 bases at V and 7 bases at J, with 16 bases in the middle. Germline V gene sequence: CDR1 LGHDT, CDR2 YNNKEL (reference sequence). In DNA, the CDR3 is TGTGCCAGCAGCCTAAAGGGGGGGGTCCGTGAAGCTTTCTTT. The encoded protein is CASSLKGGVREAFF.

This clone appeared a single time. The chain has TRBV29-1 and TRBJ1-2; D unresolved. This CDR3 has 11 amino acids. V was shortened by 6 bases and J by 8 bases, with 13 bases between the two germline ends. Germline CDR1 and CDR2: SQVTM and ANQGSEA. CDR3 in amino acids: CSVGVLGGYTF. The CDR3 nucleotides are TGCAGCGTGGGAGTGCTGGGGGGCTACACCTTC.

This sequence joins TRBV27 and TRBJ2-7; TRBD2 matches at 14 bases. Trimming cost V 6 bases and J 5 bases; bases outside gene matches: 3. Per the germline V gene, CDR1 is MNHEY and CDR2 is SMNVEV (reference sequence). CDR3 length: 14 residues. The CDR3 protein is CASRGLAGGDEQYF. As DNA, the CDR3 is TGTGCCAGCAGAGGACTAGCGGGGGGAGACGAGCAGTACTTC.

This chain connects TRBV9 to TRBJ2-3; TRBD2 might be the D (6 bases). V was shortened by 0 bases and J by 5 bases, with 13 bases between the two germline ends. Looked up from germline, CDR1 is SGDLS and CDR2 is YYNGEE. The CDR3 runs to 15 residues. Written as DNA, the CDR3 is TGTGCCAGCAGCGTAGGTACGGGGGAACGAGATACGCAGTATTTT. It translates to CASSVGTGERDTQYF. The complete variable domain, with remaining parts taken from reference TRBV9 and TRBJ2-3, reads DSGVTQTPKHLITATGQRVTLRCSPRSGDLSVYWYQQSLDQGLQFLIQYYNGEERAKGNILERFSAQQFPDLHSELNLSSLELGDSALYFCASSVGTGERDTQYFGPGTRLTVL.

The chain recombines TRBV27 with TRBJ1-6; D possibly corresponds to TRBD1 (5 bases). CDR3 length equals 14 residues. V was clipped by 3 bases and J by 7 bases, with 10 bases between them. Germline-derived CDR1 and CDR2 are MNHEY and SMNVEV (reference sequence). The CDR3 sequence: CASSFAGNNSPLHF. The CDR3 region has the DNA TGTGCCAGCAGTTTTGCAGGGAACAATTCACCCCTCCACTTT.

CDR3 coding DNA: TGTGCCAGCAGTTCCCAGGGCAGGGCAGGTTTATCACCCCTCCACTTT. Protein sequence: CASSSQGRAGLSPLHF. This chain connects TRBV27 to TRBJ1-6; D possibly corresponds to TRBD1 (5 bases). Germline V CDR1 and CDR2: MNHEY, SMNVEV (reference sequence). This CDR3 has 16 amino acids. With 4 bases removed from V and 10 bases from J, the gap between germline ends came to 20 bases.

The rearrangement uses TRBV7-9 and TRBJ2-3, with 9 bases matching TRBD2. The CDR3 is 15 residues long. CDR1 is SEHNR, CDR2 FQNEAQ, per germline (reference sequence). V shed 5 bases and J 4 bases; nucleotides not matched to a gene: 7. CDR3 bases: TGTGCCAGCAGCCCGGGACTAGCAAAAGCAGATACGCAGTATTTT. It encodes CASSPGLAKADTQYF.

CDR3 coding DNA: TGTGCCAGCAGTTTAGGGGCCGCCGGGGAGCTGTTTTTT. It is translated as CASSLGAAGELFF. The chain couples TRBV27 to TRBJ2-2, with D tentatively TRBD1 (5 bases). The CDR3 contains 13 residues. Trimming removed 2 bases from V and 6 bases from J, with 7 bases in between. CDR1 is MNHEY and CDR2 is SMNVEV in the germline V gene (reference sequence).

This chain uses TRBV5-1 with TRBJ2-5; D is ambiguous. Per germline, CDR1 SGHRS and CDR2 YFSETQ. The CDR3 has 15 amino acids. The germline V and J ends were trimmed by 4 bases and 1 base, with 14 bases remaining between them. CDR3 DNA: TGCGCCAGCAGCCCCGGTTTGTCCGGCCAAGAGACCCAGTACTTC. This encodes CASSPGLSGQETQYF. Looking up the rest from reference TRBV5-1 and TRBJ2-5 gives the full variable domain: KAGVTQTPRYLIKTRGQQVTLSCSPISGHRSVSWYQQTPGQGLQFLFEYFSETQRNKGNFPGRFSGRQFSNSRSEMNVSTLELGDSALYLCASSPGLSGQETQYFGPGTRLLVL.

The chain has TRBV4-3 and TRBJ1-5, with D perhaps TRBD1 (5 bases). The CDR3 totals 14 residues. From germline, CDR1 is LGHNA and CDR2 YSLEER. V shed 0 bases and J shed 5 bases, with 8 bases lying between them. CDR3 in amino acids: CASSQERGYQPQHF. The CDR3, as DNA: TGCGCCAGCAGCCAAGAACGGGGGTATCAGCCCCAGCATTTT.

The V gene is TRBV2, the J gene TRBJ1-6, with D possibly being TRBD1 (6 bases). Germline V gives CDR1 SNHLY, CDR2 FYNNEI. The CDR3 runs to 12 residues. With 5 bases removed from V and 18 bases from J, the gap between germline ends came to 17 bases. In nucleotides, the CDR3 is TGTGCCAGCAGTAGGGGGACCGGTAGCCGCCACTTT. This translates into CASSRGTGSRHF.

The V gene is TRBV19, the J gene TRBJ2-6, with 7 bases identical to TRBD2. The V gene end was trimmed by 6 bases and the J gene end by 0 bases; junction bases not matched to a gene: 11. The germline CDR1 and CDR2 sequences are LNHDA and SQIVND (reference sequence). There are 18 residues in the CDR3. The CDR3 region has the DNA TGTGCCAGTAGACCCGCTAGCGGAGCCAACTCTGGGGCCAACGTCCTGACTTTC. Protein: CASRPASGANSGANVLTF.

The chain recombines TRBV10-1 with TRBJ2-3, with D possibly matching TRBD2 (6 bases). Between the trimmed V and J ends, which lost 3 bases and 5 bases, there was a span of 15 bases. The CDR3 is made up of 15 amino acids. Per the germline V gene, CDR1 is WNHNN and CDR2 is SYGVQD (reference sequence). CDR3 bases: TGCGCCAGCAGTGATGGCGGGGCGGCGGGAGATACGCAGTATTTT. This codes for CASSDGGAAGDTQYF.

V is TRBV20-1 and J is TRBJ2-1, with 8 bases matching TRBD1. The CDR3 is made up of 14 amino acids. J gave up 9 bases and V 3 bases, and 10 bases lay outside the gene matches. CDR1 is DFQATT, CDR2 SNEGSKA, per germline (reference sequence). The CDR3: CSASLQGVVGEQFF. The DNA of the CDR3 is TGCAGTGCTAGTCTACAGGGGGTTGTGGGTGAGCAGTTCTTC.

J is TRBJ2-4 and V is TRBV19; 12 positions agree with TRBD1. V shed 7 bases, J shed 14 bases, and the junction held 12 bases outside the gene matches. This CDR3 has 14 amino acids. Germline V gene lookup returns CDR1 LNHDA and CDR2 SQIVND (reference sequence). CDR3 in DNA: TGTGCCAGTAACCCTGGGACAGGGGGCGTTTGGAAGTACTTC. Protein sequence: CASNPGTGGVWKYF.